These T cell receptor beta chains were read from a single sample in a study of PD-1 blockade in classical Hodgkin lymphoma. Sequencing used immunoSEQ multiplex PCR; TCRdb keeps in-frame clones, though not all of them. In the table there are about 76,000 clones, about 89% of which are singletons. The specimen was peripheral blood mononuclear cells (PBMCs), collected at baseline. These receptor sequences come from a human donor with classical Hodgkin lymphoma. CDR3s leave out the opening cysteine and the closing phenylalanine or tryptophan. Not all rows give a size; the values are once, few, many and, for expanded clones, a class.

NA TRBJ1-5 TRBV6-6 ASSSPQGEGNQPQH
NA TRBJ2-1 TRBV5-6 ASSLPGTGGADEQF
NA TRBJ2-1 TRBV6-1 ASSDPGNEQF
NA TRBJ1-5 TRBV4-2 ASSPFGGRNQPQH
NA TRBJ2-7 TRBV15 ATSRDRWQGQDYPYEQY
NA TRBJ2-6 TRBV6-1 ASSEGGSGANVLT
NA TRBJ1-4 TRBV2 ASSRPGRLSTNEKLF
NA TRBJ2-1 TRBV28 ASSSPRTSGRPEQF
NA TRBJ2-3 TRBV9 ASSVGVGRSDTQY
NA TRBJ2-3 TRBV6-5 ASSHGLAGTDTQY
NA TRBJ2-7 TRBV10-1 ASSESNRGLHEQY
few TRBJ2-2 TRBV18 ASSHRPGNTGELF
NA TRBJ2-3 TRBV12-2 ATPNPAPTSGGDTQY
NA TRBJ1-2 TRBV5-6 ASSFGFLPGNYGYT
few TRBJ1-3 TRBV18 ASSPRRPSGDGNTIY
NA TRBJ2-1 TRBV14 ASSNILAGGRNEQF
NA TRBJ1-2 TRBV27 ASSLDRDSNYGYT
NA TRBJ2-1 TRBV28 ASSLTGTSEHARF
NA TRBJ2-7 TRBV19 ASGTGVGQY
NA TRBJ2-1 TRBV7-9 ASSSLLAGEGEQF
NA TRBJ2-7 TRBV28 ASRTASYEQY
NA TRBJ2-1 TRBV4-1 ASSQPDKTIEQF
NA TRBJ2-3 TRBV10-2 ASSREAGTMGTDTQY
once TRBJ2-7 TRBV7-2 ASTLGGYEQY
NA TRBJ1-2 TRBV7-9 ASSFGAGNYGYT
NA TRBJ2-3 TRBV18 ASSPFRVGTDTQY
NA TRBJ2-7 TRBV19 ASSMDLRGYEQY
NA TRBJ1-1 TRBV7-9 ASSSWTEAF
NA TRBJ2-2 TRBV4-1 ASSQGAARTNTGELF
NA TRBJ1-2 TRBV5-1 ASSLEGREGYGYT
few TRBJ1-5 TRBV30 AWRQGLNQPQH
NA TRBJ2-7 TRBV6-5 ASRRSRDPTYEQY
NA TRBJ2-3 TRBV27 ASSPSGTSGNTQY
NA TRBJ1-2 TRBV2 ASSESGPGNYGYT
NA TRBJ1-4 TRBV29-1 SAGTGENEKLF
NA TRBJ1-1 TRBV5-6 ASSRRDRVYGTEAF
NA TRBJ2-7 TRBV19 ASSMGQTNYEQY
NA TRBJ2-7 TRBV4-1 ASSQDTPYEQY
NA TRBJ2-5 TRBV7-7 ASSSQSGAQETQY
NA TRBJ2-5 TRBV7-6 ASSRLAVQETQY
NA TRBJ2-3 TRBV6-5 ATRRDLTDTQY
NA TRBJ1-3 TRBV18 ASSPGTGTSNTIY
few TRBJ1-2 TRBV28 AIVTGSNYGYT
NA TRBJ1-6 TRBV6-5 ASRQGAGKNSPLH
NA TRBJ2-2 TRBV4-1 ASSQALGEAANTGELF
NA TRBJ1-2 TRBV5-4 ASSWTTGSYGYT
NA TRBJ2-7 TRBV30 ACGGDPAREQY
NA TRBJ2-2 TRBV29-1 SVEGAIGELF
NA TRBJ1-2 TRBV19 ASSGNREHYGYT
NA TRBJ1-5 TRBV7-2 ASSLGRQGNQPQH
NA TRBJ2-7 TRBV28 ASSLAGASSYEQY
NA TRBJ1-1 TRBV5-8 ASVQGVLMNTEAF